The T cell receptor beta chain under discussion was sequenced for a study of T cell responses to AZD1222 COVID-19 vaccine. In regard to this clone: The antigen is undetermined.

Study results and caveats: Across spike, vaccine-associated CD4 TCRs were found, dominant at 160-218 and 743-854. The sample set comprised mostly white British donors with more females, and clonal diversity was possibly underestimated. Just a handful of people given AZD1222 tested seropositive at baseline. Spike-specific TCR breadth and depth grew following two AZD1222 doses.

The CDR3 runs to 15 residues. In germline, CDR1 is SGDLS, CDR2 YYNGEE. Trimming shortened V by 0 bases and J by 5 bases, and 14 bases separated the two germline ends. Repertoires were generated with immunoSEQ multiplex PCR, while TCRdb's copy carries only in-frame clones and drops some. The table has some 200,000 clones, more than 85% seen once. The rearrangement uses TRBV9 and TRBJ2-5; tentative D call: TRBD2 (7 bases). This TCR was recovered from an adult in good health. The input for sequencing was peripheral blood, taken on day 0 of MenACWY control vaccination. CDR3 nucleotides: TGTGCCAGCAGCGTAGCGGCGGGGGCAGGGGAGACCCAGTACTTC. Translated, it gives CASSVAAGAGETQYF.